These T cell receptor beta chains were read from a single sample in a study of human thymus T cells. The repertoire was sequenced with immunoSEQ multiplex PCR; TCRdb's copy has only in-frame clones and lacks some. The sample yields about 78,000 clones, nearly 98% seen once. The sequencing input was thymus tissue. The receptors here all came from a boy younger than two with a congenital heart defect but otherwise immunologically healthy. CDR3s include the opening cysteine and the closing phenylalanine or tryptophan. A D gene is named only where the DNA matches it firmly. Size values are once, few and many counts, or a class for expanded clones, and some rows have none.

-	TRBD1	TRBV19	TRBJ1-1	TGTGCCAGTAGTCCACGATTGGACAGGGGGACTGAAGCTTTCTTT	CASSPRLDRGTEAFF
once	-	TRBV4-3	TRBJ1-2	TGCGCCAGCAGCCAAGATCGGGGCCTTAACTATGGCTACACCTTC	CASSQDRGLNYGYTF
-	-	TRBV7-2	TRBJ1-2	TGTGCCAGCAGCTCGGACAGATTGAACTATGGCTACACCTTC	CASSSDRLNYGYTF
-	TRBD1	TRBV4-2	TRBJ2-7	TGTGCCAGCAGCCACGGGGTAACCTTAAATAGTGGGACAGGGGCGAACGAGCAGTACTTC	CASSHGVTLNSGTGANEQYF
-	TRBD1	TRBV11-2	TRBJ1-1	TGTGCCAGCAGCTTAGGGGGTGCCGGGACAGGGTGGAACACTGAAGCTTTCTTT	CASSLGGAGTGWNTEAFF
-	-	TRBV15	TRBJ1-2	TGTGCCACCGAGAAATATCAGGGGACCTATGGCTACACCTTC	CATEKYQGTYGYTF
-	TRBD2	TRBV7-2	TRBJ2-2	TGTGCCAGCAGCTTAGAAACTAGCGGGCGCACCGGGGAGCTGTTTTTT	CASSLETSGRTGELFF
-	-	TRBV7-2	TRBJ1-1	TGTGCCAGCAGCTTAGCGAAAGGGAACACTGAAGCTTTCTTT	CASSLAKGNTEAFF
once	-	TRBV18	TRBJ2-6	TGTGCCAGCTCACGACCTGGACAGAGCTCTGGGGCCAACGTCCTGACTTTC	CASSRPGQSSGANVLTF
-	TRBD2	TRBV28	TRBJ2-3	TGTGCCAGAACAGTTTTGCTAGCGGGAGTCGTAGATACGCAGTATTTT	CARTVLLAGVVDTQYF
-	TRBD2	TRBV18	TRBJ2-6	TGTGCCAGCTCACCATTAGGACTAGCGGGAGGGCATGCAGGGGCCAACGTCCTGACTTTC	CASSPLGLAGGHAGANVLTF
-	TRBD1	TRBV19	TRBJ2-7	TGTGCCAGTAGTATTATACTCCTCGAACCGGGACAGGGCGCCGAGCAGTACTTC	CASSIILLEPGQGAEQYF
-	TRBD1	TRBV19	TRBJ1-4	TGTGCCAGTAGTATGGCAACAGGGGAAAACCTTAATGAAAAACTGTTTTTT	CASSMATGENLNEKLFF
-	-	TRBV5-1	TRBJ1-1	TGCGCCAGCAGCCCGCCCCCACAGGGTGAAGGGGAGGACACTGAAGCTTTCTTT	CASSPPPQGEGEDTEAFF
-	-	TRBV4-3	TRBJ2-7	TGCGCCAGCAGCCAAGAATTTGCGAGGTTGTATGGGGACCCCGAGCAGTACTTC	CASSQEFARLYGDPEQYF
-	-	TRBV29-1	TRBJ1-1	TGCAGCGTTGAAGATCTTAAGCAGGGTAGCCCTGAAGCTTTCTTT	CSVEDLKQGSPEAFF
-	TRBD2	TRBV7-9	TRBJ2-5	TGTGCCAGCAGCTTAGATGGTCTAGCGGGAGCAGAGACCCAGTACTTC	CASSLDGLAGAETQYF
-	TRBD2	TRBV9	TRBJ2-7	TGTGCCAGCAGCCCCGGGACTAGCGGGAGCCCCTACGAGCAGTACTTC	CASSPGTSGSPYEQYF
-	TRBD2	TRBV4-2	TRBJ2-1	TGTGCCAGCAGCCAAGAGCGGGAGGGGGCTGAGCAGTTCTTC	CASSQEREGAEQFF
-	-	TRBV5-1	TRBJ1-2	TGCGCCAGCAGCCACACTCCCCGGACAGCACCCTATGGCTACACCTTC	CASSHTPRTAPYGYTF
once	-	TRBV4-1	TRBJ1-6	TGCGCCAGCAGCCACGGGGGCTCCTATAATTCACCCCTCCACTTT	CASSHGGSYNSPLHF
once	-	TRBV15	TRBJ2-7	TGTGCCACCAGCAGAGGAAGCGCCCTGGGCTACGAGCAGTACTTC	CATSRGSALGYEQYF
-	-	TRBV14	TRBJ2-6	TGTGCCAGCAGCCAAGATGGGGGCAGGGGAGGGTCTGGGGCCAACGTCCTGACTTTC	CASSQDGGRGGSGANVLTF
-	-	TRBV27	TRBJ1-1	TGTGCCAGCACCTCAAGGGGATCCTCTTACCCCCACACTGAAGCTTTCTTT	CASTSRGSSYPHTEAFF
-	-	TRBV6-5	TRBJ1-6	TGTGCCAGCGCAGGCCAATATAATTCACCCCTCCACTTT	CASAGQYNSPLHF
-	TRBD1	TRBV5-4	TRBJ1-2	TGTGCCAGCACCCCACCCGGACAGGGGGGGGTATCCTTC	CASTPPGQGGVSF
-	-	TRBV9	TRBJ2-2	TGTGCCAGCAGCGTAATTTCAGGGGCGGACACCGGGGAGCTGTTTTTT	CASSVISGADTGELFF
-	-	TRBV18	TRBJ1-3	TGTGCCAGCTCACAACCGGGCAGGGCTTCTGGAAACACCATATATTTT	CASSQPGRASGNTIYF
-	-	TRBV6-5	TRBJ2-2	TGTGCCAGCAGTTATGCAGGGGCCCCCACCGGGGAGCTGTTTTTT	CASSYAGAPTGELFF
-	-	TRBV19	TRBJ2-7	TGTGCCAGTAGTTTAAGAAGGGGCGACGAGCAGTACTTC	CASSLRRGDEQYF
-	TRBD1	TRBV10-1	TRBJ1-3	TGCGCCAGCAGTGAGTCGAGTCGGACAGGGAATACGGAGTATGGAAACACCATATATTTT	CASSESSRTGNTEYGNTIYF